This T cell receptor beta chain derives from a study of T cell responses to AZD1222 COVID-19 vaccine. General observations from the study: Seropositivity was recorded at baseline in only a handful of AZD1222 recipients.

This clone was seen repeatedly, ten times or more. Its antigen is undetermined. TCRdb's table, derived via immunoSEQ multiplex PCR, lists solely in-frame clones and lacks some. The table records about 110,000 clones, about 90% of them present only once. Between the trimmed V and J ends, which lost 0 bases and 5 bases, there was a span of 16 bases. Germline V gene lookup returns CDR1 LGHNA and CDR2 YNFKEQ. The CDR3 is 16 amino acids. Sequenced here: peripheral blood, sampled on day 0 of AZD1222 vaccination. The V and J genes are TRBV4-2 and TRBJ1-2; D ambiguous. The sequence was collected from an adult in good health. The CDR3 nucleotides are TGTGCCAGCAGCCAAGATCCGACGGTCGCCCGATATGGCTACACCTTC. It codes for CASSQDPTVARYGYTF.